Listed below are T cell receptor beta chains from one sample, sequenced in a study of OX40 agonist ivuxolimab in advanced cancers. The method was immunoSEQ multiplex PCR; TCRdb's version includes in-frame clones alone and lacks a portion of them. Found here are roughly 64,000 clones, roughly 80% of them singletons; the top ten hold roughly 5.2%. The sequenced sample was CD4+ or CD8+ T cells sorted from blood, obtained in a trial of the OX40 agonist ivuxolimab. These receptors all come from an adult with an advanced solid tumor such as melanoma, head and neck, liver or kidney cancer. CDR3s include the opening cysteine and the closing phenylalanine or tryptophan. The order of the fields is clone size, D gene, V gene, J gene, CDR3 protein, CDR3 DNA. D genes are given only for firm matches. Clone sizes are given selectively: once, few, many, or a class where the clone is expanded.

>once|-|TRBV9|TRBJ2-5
CASSVHGDQETQYF
TGTGCCAGCAGCGTACATGGAGATCAAGAGACCCAGTACTTC
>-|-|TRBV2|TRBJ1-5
CASSDGGWGQPQHF
TGTGCCAGCAGTGATGGGGGCTGGGGGCAGCCCCAGCATTTT
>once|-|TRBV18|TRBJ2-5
CASSPLGLETQYF
TGTGCCAGCTCACCATTAGGGCTAGAGACCCAGTACTTC
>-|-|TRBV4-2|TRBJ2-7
CASSQERSPPRGFHSYEQYF
TGTGCCAGCAGCCAAGAAAGGTCGCCCCCTCGGGGATTTCATTCCTACGAGCAGTACTTC
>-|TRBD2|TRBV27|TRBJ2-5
CASSSGGGVQETQYF
TGTGCCAGCAGCTCAGGCGGGGGTGTCCAAGAGACCCAGTACTTC
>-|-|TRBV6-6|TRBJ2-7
CASSYSTGSPNEQYF
TGTGCCAGCAGTTACTCGACAGGCTCGCCTAACGAGCAGTACTTC
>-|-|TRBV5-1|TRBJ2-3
CASGRETDTQYF
TGCGCCAGCGGTAGGGAGACAGATACGCAGTATTTT
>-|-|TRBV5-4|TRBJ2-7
CASSLFGSSYEQYF
TGTGCCAGCAGCTTATTTGGGAGCTCCTACGAGCAGTACTTC
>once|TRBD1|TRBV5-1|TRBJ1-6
CASSPGTGISYNSPLHF
TGCGCCAGCAGCCCCGGGACAGGCATATCCTATAATTCACCCCTCCACTTT
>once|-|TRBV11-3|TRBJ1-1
CASSLVRPGRAFF
TGTGCCAGCAGCTTAGTCAGGCCGGGCCGGGCTTTCTTT
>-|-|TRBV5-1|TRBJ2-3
CASSLSGADTQYF
TGCGCCAGCAGCTTATCGGGGGCAGATACGCAGTATTTT
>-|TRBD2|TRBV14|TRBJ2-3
CASSLGGPGLAITDTQYF
TGTGCCAGCAGCCTTGGGGGGCCGGGACTAGCGATAACAGATACGCAGTATTTT
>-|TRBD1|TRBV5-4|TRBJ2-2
CASSLYRTGNTGELFF
TGTGCCAGCAGTCTGTACAGGACAGGGAACACCGGGGAGCTGTTTTTT
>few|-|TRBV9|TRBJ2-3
CASSVDDTQYF
TGTGCCAGCAGCGTAGATGATACGCAGTATTTT
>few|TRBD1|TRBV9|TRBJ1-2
CASSVGDSSYGYTF
TGTGCCAGCAGCGTTGGGGACAGCTCCTATGGCTACACCTTC